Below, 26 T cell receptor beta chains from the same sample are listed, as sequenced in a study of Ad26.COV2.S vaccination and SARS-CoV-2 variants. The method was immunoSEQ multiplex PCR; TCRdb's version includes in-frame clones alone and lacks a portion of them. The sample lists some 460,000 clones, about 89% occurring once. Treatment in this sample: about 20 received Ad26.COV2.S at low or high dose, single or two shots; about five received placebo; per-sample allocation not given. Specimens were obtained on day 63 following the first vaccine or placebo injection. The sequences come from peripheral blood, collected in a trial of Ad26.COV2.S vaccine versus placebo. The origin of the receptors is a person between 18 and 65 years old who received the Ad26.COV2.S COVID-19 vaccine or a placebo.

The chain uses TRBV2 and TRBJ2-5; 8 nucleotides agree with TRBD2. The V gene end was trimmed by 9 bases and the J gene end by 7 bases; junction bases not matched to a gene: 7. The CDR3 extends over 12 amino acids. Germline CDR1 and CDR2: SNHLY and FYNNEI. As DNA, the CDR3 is TGTGCCAGAGGACTAGCTAGCGGGACCCAGTACTTC. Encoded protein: CARGLASGTQYF.

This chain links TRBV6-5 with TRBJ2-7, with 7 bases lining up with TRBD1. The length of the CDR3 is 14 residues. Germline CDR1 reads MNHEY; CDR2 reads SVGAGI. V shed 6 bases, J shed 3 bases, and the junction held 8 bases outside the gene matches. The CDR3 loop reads CASSSGQPLYEQYF. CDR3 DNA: TGTGCCAGCAGCTCGGGACAGCCCCTCTACGAGCAGTACTTC.

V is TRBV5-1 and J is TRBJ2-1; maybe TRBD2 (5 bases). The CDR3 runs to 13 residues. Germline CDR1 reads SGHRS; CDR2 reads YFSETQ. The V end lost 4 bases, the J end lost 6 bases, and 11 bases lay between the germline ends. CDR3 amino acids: CASSTPAGNEQFF. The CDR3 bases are TGCGCCAGCAGCACTCCCGCGGGCAATGAGCAGTTCTTC.

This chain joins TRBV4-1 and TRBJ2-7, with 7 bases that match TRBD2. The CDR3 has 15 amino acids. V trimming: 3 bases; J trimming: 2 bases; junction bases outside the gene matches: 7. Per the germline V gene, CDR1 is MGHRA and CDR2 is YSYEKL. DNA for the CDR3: TGCGCCAGCAGCCAGCTAGCGGAGGTAACCTACGAGCAGTACTTC. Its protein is CASSQLAEVTYEQYF.

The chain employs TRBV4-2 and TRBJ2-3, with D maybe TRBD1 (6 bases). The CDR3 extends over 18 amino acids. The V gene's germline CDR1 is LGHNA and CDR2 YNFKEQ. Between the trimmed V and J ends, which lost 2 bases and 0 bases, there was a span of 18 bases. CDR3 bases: TGTGCCAGCAGCCAAAGAATAACAGGGTCGACTAGCACAGATACGCAGTATTTT. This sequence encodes CASSQRITGSTSTDTQYF.

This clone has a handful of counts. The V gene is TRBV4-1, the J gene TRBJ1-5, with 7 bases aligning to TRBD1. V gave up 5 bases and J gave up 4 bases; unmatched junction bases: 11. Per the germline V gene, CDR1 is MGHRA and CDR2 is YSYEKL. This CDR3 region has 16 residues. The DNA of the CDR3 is TGCGCCAGCAGCGCGGGACCGGGACAGTTGAATCAGCCCCAGCATTTT. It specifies CASSAGPGQLNQPQHF.

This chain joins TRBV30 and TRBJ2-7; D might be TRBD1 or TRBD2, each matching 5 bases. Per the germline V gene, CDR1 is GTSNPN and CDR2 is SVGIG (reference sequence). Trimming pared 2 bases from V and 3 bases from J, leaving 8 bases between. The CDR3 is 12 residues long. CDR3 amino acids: CAWSKRGYEQYF. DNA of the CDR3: TGTGCCTGGAGTAAGAGGGGCTACGAGCAGTACTTC.

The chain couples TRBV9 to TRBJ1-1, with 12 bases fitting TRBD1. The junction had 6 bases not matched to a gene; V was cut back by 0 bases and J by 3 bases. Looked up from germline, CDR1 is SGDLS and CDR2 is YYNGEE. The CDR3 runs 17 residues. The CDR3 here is CASSVGDRGPGYTEAFF. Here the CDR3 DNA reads TGTGCCAGCAGCGTAGGGGACAGGGGGCCCGGGTACACTGAAGCTTTCTTT. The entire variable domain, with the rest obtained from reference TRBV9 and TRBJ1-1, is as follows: DSGVTQTPKHLITATGQRVTLRCSPRSGDLSVYWYQQSLDQGLQFLIQYYNGEERAKGNILERFSAQQFPDLHSELNLSSLELGDSALYFCASSVGDRGPGYTEAFFGQGTRLTVV.

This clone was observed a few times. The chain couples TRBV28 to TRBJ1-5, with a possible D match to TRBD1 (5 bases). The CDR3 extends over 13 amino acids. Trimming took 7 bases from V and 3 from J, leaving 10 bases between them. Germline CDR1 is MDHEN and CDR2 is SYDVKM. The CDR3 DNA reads TGTGCCAGCAACGACGGACACAATCAGCCCCAGCATTTT. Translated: CASNDGHNQPQHF.

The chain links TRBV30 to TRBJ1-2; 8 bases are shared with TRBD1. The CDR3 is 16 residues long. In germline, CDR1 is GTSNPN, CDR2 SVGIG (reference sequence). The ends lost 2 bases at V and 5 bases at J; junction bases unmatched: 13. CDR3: CAWSRDRTPPFYGYTF. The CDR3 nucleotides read TGTGCCTGGAGTCGGGACAGGACGCCCCCTTTTTATGGCTACACCTTC.

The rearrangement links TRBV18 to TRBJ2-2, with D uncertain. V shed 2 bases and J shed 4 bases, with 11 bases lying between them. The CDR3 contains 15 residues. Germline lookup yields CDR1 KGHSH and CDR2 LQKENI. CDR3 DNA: TGTGCCAGCTCACCAGGTAGTTTGCGCACCGGGGAGCTGTTTTTT. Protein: CASSPGSLRTGELFF.

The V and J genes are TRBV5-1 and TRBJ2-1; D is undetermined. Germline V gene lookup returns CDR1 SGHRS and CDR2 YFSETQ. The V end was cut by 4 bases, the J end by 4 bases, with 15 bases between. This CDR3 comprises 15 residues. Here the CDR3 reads CASSHAAGTYNEQFF. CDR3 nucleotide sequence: TGCGCCAGCAGCCATGCAGCAGGTACATACAATGAGCAGTTCTTC.

The CDR3, as DNA: TGTGCCAGCAGCCATCAGGGGGCGCGTGGCTACACCTTC. Translation gives CASSHQGARGYTF. The chain couples TRBV5-4 to TRBJ1-2; 8 positions agree with TRBD1. V shed 4 bases and J 7 bases; nucleotides not matched to a gene: 6. This CDR3 contains 13 residues. The germline V gene encodes CDR1 SGHNT and CDR2 YYREEE (reference sequence).

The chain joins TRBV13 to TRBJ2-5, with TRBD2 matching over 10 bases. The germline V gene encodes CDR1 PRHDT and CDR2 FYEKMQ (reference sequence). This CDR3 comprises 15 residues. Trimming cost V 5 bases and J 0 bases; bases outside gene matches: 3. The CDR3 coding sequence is TGTGCCAGCAGCGCTAGCGGGGGAAACCAAGAGACCCAGTACTTC. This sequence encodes CASSASGGNQETQYF.

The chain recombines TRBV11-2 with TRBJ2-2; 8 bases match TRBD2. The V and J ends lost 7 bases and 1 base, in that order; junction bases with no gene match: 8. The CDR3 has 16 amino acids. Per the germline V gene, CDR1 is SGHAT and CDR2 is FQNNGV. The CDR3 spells CASIHTAGGNTGELFF. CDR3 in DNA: TGTGCCAGCATCCATACCGCGGGAGGGAACACCGGGGAGCTGTTTTTT.

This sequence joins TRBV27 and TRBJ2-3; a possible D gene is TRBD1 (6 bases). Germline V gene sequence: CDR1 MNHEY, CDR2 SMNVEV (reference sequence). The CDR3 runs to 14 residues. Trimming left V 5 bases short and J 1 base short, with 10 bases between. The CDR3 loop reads CASSGGRGTDTQYF. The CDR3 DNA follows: TGTGCCAGCAGTGGGGGCCGAGGCACAGATACGCAGTATTTT.

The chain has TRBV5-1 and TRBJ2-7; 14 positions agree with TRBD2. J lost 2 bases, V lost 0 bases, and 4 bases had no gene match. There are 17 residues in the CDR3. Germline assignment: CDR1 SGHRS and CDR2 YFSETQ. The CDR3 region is CASSLGTSGRPAYEQYF. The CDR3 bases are TGCGCCAGCAGCTTGGGGACTAGCGGGAGGCCCGCCTACGAGCAGTACTTC.

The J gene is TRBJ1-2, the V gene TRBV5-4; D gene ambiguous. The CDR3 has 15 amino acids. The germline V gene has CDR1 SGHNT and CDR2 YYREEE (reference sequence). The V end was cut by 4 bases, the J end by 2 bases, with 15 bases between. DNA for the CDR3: TGTGCCAGCAGCCGTCCGGGCCCACAAAACTATGGCTACACCTTC. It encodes CASSRPGPQNYGYTF.

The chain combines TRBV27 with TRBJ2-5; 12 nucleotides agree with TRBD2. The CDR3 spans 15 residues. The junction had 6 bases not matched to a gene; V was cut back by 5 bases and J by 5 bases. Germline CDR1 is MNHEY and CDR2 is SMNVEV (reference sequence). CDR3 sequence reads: CASSPLAGGLETQYF. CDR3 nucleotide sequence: TGTGCCAGCAGTCCCCTAGCGGGAGGGCTGGAGACCCAGTACTTC.

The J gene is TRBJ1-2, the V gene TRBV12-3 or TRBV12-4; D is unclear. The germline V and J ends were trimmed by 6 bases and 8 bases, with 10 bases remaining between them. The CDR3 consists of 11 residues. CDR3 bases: TGTGCCAGCAGAGATCGTGGGGGCTACACCTTC. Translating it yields CASRDRGGYTF.

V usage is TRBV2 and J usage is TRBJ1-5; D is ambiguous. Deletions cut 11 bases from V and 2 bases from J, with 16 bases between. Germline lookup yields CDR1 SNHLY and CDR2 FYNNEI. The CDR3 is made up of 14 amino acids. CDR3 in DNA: TGTGCCTCAAAGGGAGGAATTGGCAATCAGCCCCAGCATTTT. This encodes CASKGGIGNQPQHF.

The CDR3 region is CASSYQGWTGELFF. The DNA for the CDR3 is TGTGCCAGCAGTTATCAGGGGTGGACCGGGGAGCTGTTTTTT. The chain couples TRBV6-5 to TRBJ2-2, with a tentative D call TRBD1 (6 bases). The CDR3 is 14 residues long. Germline CDR1 reads MNHEY; CDR2 reads SVGAGI. V was shortened by 3 bases and J by 5 bases, with 10 bases between the two germline ends.

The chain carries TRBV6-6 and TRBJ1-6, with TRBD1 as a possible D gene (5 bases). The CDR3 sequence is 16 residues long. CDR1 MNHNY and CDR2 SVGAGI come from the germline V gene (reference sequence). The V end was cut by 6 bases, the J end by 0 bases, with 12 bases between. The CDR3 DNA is TGTGCCAGCAGGAGCCCAGGGAGCTCCTATAATTCACCCCTCCACTTT. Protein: CASRSPGSSYNSPLHF.

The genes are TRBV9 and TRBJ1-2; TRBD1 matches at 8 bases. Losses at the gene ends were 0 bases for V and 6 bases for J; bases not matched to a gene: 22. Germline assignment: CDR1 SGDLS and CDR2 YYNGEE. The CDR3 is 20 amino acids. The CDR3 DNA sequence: TGTGCCAGCAGCGTAGATGCGGGGGCCACGCGGTCGGTGACAGGGGATGGCTACACCTTC. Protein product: CASSVDAGATRSVTGDGYTF.

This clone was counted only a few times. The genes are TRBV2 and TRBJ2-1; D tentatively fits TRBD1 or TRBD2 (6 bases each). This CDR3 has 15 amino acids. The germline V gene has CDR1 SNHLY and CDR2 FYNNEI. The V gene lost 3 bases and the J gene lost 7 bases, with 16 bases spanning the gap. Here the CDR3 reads CASSDSGGSTNEQFF. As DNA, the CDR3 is TGTGCCAGCAGTGATTCCGGGGGCTCTACGAATGAGCAGTTCTTC. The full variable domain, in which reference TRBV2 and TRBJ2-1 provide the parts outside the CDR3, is EPEVTQTPSHQVTQMGQEVILRCVPISNHLYFYWYRQILGQKVEFLVSFYNNEISEKSEIFDDQFSVERPDGSNFTLKIRSTKLEDSAMYFCASSDSGGSTNEQFFGPGTRLTVL.

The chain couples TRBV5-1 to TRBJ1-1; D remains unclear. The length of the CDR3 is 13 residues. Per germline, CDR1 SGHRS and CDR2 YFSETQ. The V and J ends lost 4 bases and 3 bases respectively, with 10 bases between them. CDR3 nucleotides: TGCGCCAGCAGCACCGCGCCTGACACTGAAGCTTTCTTT. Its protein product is CASSTAPDTEAFF.